These 3 T cell receptor beta chains share one sample of origin, sequenced in a study of cytotoxic CD8 clonotypes in ibrutinib-treated CLL. Some clones are missing from TCRdb's copy, which holds only in-frame ones; the method was immunoSEQ multiplex PCR. The sample yields about 200,000 clones, 70% seen once. Sequencing was performed on PBMCs, taken after 12 months of ibrutinib treatment. These receptors all stem from a human donor with chronic lymphocytic leukemia.

Remarks on this clone: Within the sample, other DNA sequences also encode this same CDR3. This CDR3 reads CASSLGRGLGGYTF. Here the CDR3 DNA reads TGTGCCAGCAGCCTGGGGCGAGGGCTCGGCGGCTACACCTTC. This sequence joins TRBV5-6 and TRBJ1-2; the D gene is possibly TRBD1 (5 bases). V gave up 4 bases and J gave up 8 bases, with 18 bases separating them. The CDR3 is 14 amino acids. The germline CDR1 and CDR2 sequences are SGHDT and YYEEEE.

The chain recombines TRBV29-1 with TRBJ1-4; TRBD1 aligns across 7 bases. With 7 bases clipped from V and 0 bases from J, the junction kept 2 bases outside the gene matches. Germline assignment: CDR1 SQVTM and CDR2 ANQGSEA. The CDR3 loop spans 13 amino acids. The CDR3 bases are TGCAGCGGACAGGGAACAACTAATGAAAAACTGTTTTTT. It translates to CSGQGTTNEKLFF.

The chain combines TRBV21-1 with TRBJ2-7. TRBV21-1 is given as a pseudogene. This CDR3 has 18 amino acids. CDR3 DNA: TGTGCCAGCAGCAAAATCCCCATAAAAAAGGTAAGGGCACACGAGCAGTACTTC. Protein product: CASSKIPIKKVRAHEQYF.